One and the same sample provided the 18 T cell receptor beta chains below, sequenced in a study of T cell responses to AZD1222 COVID-19 vaccine. Libraries were prepared by immunoSEQ multiplex PCR; TCRdb keeps only in-frame clonotypes and omits some of them. Altogether 200,000 to 250,000 clones are present, roughly 94% being singletons, with the ten largest covering approximately 1.5%. The sequencing here drew on peripheral blood, taken 28 days after the second dose of the MenACWY control vaccine. Every receptor here comes from an adult who received the MenACWY meningococcal vaccine as a control.

The genes are TRBV27 and TRBJ1-1; TRBD1 might be the D (5 bases). Looked up from germline, CDR1 is MNHEY and CDR2 is SMNVEV (reference sequence). The CDR3 loop spans 14 amino acids. V shed 1 base and J shed 3 bases, with 9 bases lying between them. The CDR3 DNA reads TGTGCCAGCAGTTTATGGGGGGGGGACACTGAAGCTTTCTTT. As protein: CASSLWGGDTEAFF.

The chain recombines TRBV28 with TRBJ2-1; no reliable D call. The CDR3 is 14 residues long. The V gene lost 7 bases and the J gene lost 7 bases, with 17 bases spanning the gap. CDR1 and CDR2 from the germline V gene are MDHEN and SYDVKM. This CDR3 is CASIGPQSWNEQFF. The CDR3 DNA reads TGTGCCAGCATTGGCCCCCAAAGTTGGAATGAGCAGTTCTTC. The full variable domain, completed using reference TRBV28 and TRBJ2-1, is DVKVTQSSRYLVKRTGEKVFLECVQDMDHENMFWYRQDPGLGLRLIYFSYDVKMKEKGDIPEGYSVSREKKERFSLILESASTNQTSMYLCASIGPQSWNEQFFGPGTRLTVL.

This chain joins TRBV18 and TRBJ1-6, with 11 bases that match TRBD1. Germline CDR1 reads KGHSH; CDR2 reads LQKENI. This CDR3 has 16 residues. V gave up 3 bases and J gave up 7 bases; unmatched junction bases: 5. The CDR3 DNA reads as TGTGCCAGCTCACCCAGGGACAGGGGGACGAATTCACCCCTCCACTTT. This codes for CASSPRDRGTNSPLHF.

With respect to this clone: Other DNA sequences from this sample encode an identical CDR3 as well. The J gene is TRBJ2-1, the V gene TRBV9; D is uncertain. This CDR3 spans 12 amino acids. V lost 0 bases to trimming and J lost 7 bases, with 5 bases between them. CDR1 is SGDLS and CDR2 is YYNGEE in the germline V gene. CDR3 DNA sequence: TGTGCCAGCAGCGTAGCCGGGAATGAGCAGTTCTTC. Translated: CASSVAGNEQFF. Complete variable domain (other parts from reference TRBV9 and TRBJ2-1): DSGVTQTPKHLITATGQRVTLRCSPRSGDLSVYWYQQSLDQGLQFLIQYYNGEERAKGNILERFSAQQFPDLHSELNLSSLELGDSALYFCASSVAGNEQFFGPGTRLTVL.

The CDR3 region is CASSPTSGGASYTQYF. As DNA, the CDR3 is TGCGCCAGCAGCCCGACTAGCGGGGGGGCTTCCTATACGCAGTATTTT. The chain has TRBV4-1 and TRBJ2-3, with 14 bases fitting TRBD2. J lost 7 bases, V lost 4 bases, and 7 bases had no gene match. From germline, CDR1 is MGHRA and CDR2 YSYEKL. The CDR3 extends over 16 amino acids.

The chain combines TRBV27 with TRBJ2-7; perhaps TRBD1 as D (7 bases). V lost 3 bases and J lost 6, with 15 bases in between. This CDR3 spans 14 amino acids. Germline lookup yields CDR1 MNHEY and CDR2 SMNVEV (reference sequence). The DNA of the CDR3 is TGTGCCAGCAGTTTGGGGCAGGGGGGAGGCGAGCAGTACTTC. Amino acid sequence: CASSLGQGGGEQYF.

This chain uses TRBV19 with TRBJ2-1, with TRBD2 matching 8 bases. V shed 4 bases and J 0 bases; nucleotides not matched to a gene: 8. This CDR3 is built from 17 residues. Germline lookup yields CDR1 LNHDA and CDR2 SQIVND (reference sequence). CDR3 in DNA: TGTGCCAGTAGTACCTTAGCGGGACCGAGCTCCTACAATGAGCAGTTCTTC. It yields the protein CASSTLAGPSSYNEQFF.

This CDR3 is CASSVSAGSGTGELFF. Written as DNA, the CDR3 is TGTGCCAGCAGCGTATCCGCGGGGTCAGGCACCGGGGAGCTGTTTTTT. V usage is TRBV9 and J usage is TRBJ2-2; tentatively, D is TRBD2 (6 bases). Germline V CDR1 and CDR2: SGDLS, YYNGEE. The germline V and J ends were trimmed by 1 base and 4 bases, with 14 bases remaining between them. This CDR3 comprises 16 residues.

This CDR3 is CASSLGGGSYNSPLHF. The CDR3 region has the DNA TGTGCCAGCAGCCTCGGGGGGGGCTCCTATAATTCACCCCTCCACTTT. The rearrangement links TRBV4-2 to TRBJ1-6; D may be TRBD1 (5 bases). The length of the CDR3 is 16 residues. The V gene lost 4 bases and the J gene lost 0 bases, with 10 bases spanning the gap. Germline CDR1 is LGHNA and CDR2 is YNFKEQ.

This clone was picked up one time. Other nucleotide sequences in the sample specify the same CDR3. The genes are TRBV30 and TRBJ1-4, with a tentative D call TRBD1 (5 bases). Deletions cut 3 bases from V and 4 bases from J, with 9 bases between. This CDR3 is built from 13 residues. Germline CDR1 reads GTSNPN; CDR2 reads SVGIG (reference sequence). The CDR3 sequence is CAWSRQSNEKLFF. The DNA of the CDR3 is TGTGCCTGGAGCCGACAGAGTAATGAAAAACTGTTTTTT.

This chain joins TRBV6-5 and TRBJ1-1, with no clear D. Trimming took off 7 bases at V and 1 base at J, with 13 bases between the two ends. CDR3 length: 14 amino acids. CDR1 is MNHEY and CDR2 is SVGAGI in the germline V gene. The CDR3 sequence: CASKAIDENTEAFF. The DNA of the CDR3 is TGTGCCAGCAAGGCGATAGACGAGAACACTGAAGCTTTCTTT.

This clone was seen a handful of times. V gene TRBV3-1 (or the pseudogene TRBV3-2) combines with J gene TRBJ2-5, with 15 bases lining up with TRBD2. The germline V gene encodes CDR1 LGHDT and CDR2 YNNKEL (reference sequence). The trim removed 0 bases at V and 5 bases at J, leaving 13 bases unmatched. The CDR3 has 20 amino acids. This CDR3 is CASSQDIAGLAGGPRETQYF. As DNA, the CDR3 is TGTGCCAGCAGCCAAGATATCGCCGGACTAGCGGGAGGGCCGCGCGAGACCCAGTACTTC.

The rearrangement joins TRBV5-6 to TRBJ1-2; D is perhaps TRBD1 (6 bases). Germline V gene lookup returns CDR1 SGHDT and CDR2 YYEEEE. The CDR3 is 14 residues long. The ends were cut back, 4 bases at V and 5 bases at J, with 15 bases in the middle. This CDR3 is CASSLRQVFYGYTF. The CDR3 DNA follows: TGTGCCAGCAGCCTCAGACAGGTCTTTTATGGCTACACCTTC.

The chain links TRBV19 to TRBJ1-5, with D perhaps matching TRBD1 (6 bases). V dropped 7 bases and J dropped 7 bases, with 14 bases sitting between them. Germline V gene sequence: CDR1 LNHDA, CDR2 SQIVND (reference sequence). This CDR3 has 13 amino acids. The CDR3 DNA sequence: TGTGCCAGTAACAACAGGGTGTGGCAGCCCCAGCATTTT. This codes for CASNNRVWQPQHF.

V gene TRBV6-5 combines with J gene TRBJ2-3; D gene ambiguous. Germline lookup yields CDR1 MNHEY and CDR2 SVGAGI. V was cut by 0 bases and J by 6 bases, with 13 bases left in between. The CDR3 covers 15 residues. The DNA of the CDR3 is TGTGCCAGCAGTTACTCGTTTCTGACCCGGGATACGCAGTATTTT. Translating gives CASSYSFLTRDTQYF.

The V call is TRBV7-2, the J call TRBJ1-1; D uncertain. This CDR3 is built from 12 residues. Trimming took 6 bases from V and 1 from J, leaving 6 bases between them. The germline gives CDR1 SGHTA, CDR2 FQGNSA. The CDR3 bases are TGTGCCAGCAGACCAGAGAACACTGAAGCTTTCTTT. It codes for CASRPENTEAFF.

The chain is built from TRBV7-6 and TRBJ2-7; 9 bases are shared with TRBD2. CDR3 length equals 18 residues. The germline V gene encodes CDR1 SGHVS and CDR2 FNYEAQ. J lost 3 bases, V lost 4 bases, and 16 bases had no gene match. The CDR3 sequence is CASSSNLPQAGGSYEQYF. CDR3 coding DNA: TGTGCCAGCAGCTCGAACCTACCTCAAGCGGGAGGTAGCTACGAGCAGTACTTC.

The V call is TRBV9, the J call TRBJ1-1; TRBD1 is a possible D gene (6 bases). Germline V gene data show CDR1 as SGDLS and CDR2 as YYNGEE. The CDR3 covers 14 residues. V was pared by 1 base and J by 3 bases, with 10 bases between. This CDR3 is CASSVSGVDTEAFF. The CDR3 DNA follows: TGTGCCAGCAGCGTATCAGGGGTCGACACTGAAGCTTTCTTT. Together with reference TRBV9 and TRBJ1-1, the CDR3 gives the full variable domain: DSGVTQTPKHLITATGQRVTLRCSPRSGDLSVYWYQQSLDQGLQFLIQYYNGEERAKGNILERFSAQQFPDLHSELNLSSLELGDSALYFCASSVSGVDTEAFFGQGTRLTVV.